This passage covers 18 T cell receptor beta chains from one sample sequenced in a study of radiotherapy plus CTLA-4 blockade in lung cancer. This table comes from immunoSEQ multiplex PCR, and its TCRdb copy is limited to in-frame clones, with some not included. The sample includes roughly 85,000 clones, around nine tenths of them seen just once. Sequencing was performed on peripheral blood, taken from a patient treated with radiotherapy plus ipilimumab. The origin of the receptors is a human donor with non-small cell lung cancer that progressed on radiotherapy plus ipilimumab.

This clone came up a few times. V and J are TRBV6-5 and TRBJ2-3, with D hard to call. The germline gives CDR1 MNHEY, CDR2 SVGAGI. V was pared by 0 bases and J by 6 bases, with 7 bases between. The CDR3 loop spans 13 amino acids. For the CDR3, the DNA is TGTGCCAGCAGTTACTCTAGCTACGATACGCAGTATTTT. This codes for CASSYSSYDTQYF.

The rearrangement links TRBV7-2 to TRBJ2-2; D gene unclear. Trimming shortened V by 5 bases and J by 7 bases, and 17 bases separated the two germline ends. The CDR3 contains 15 residues. Per the germline V gene, CDR1 is SGHTA and CDR2 is FQGNSA. CDR3 nucleotides: TGTGCCAGCAGCACCATGCCGGTACTCCTCGGGGAGCTGTTTTTT. Amino acids: CASSTMPVLLGELFF.

The chain carries TRBV4-3 and TRBJ2-2; TRBD1 might be the D (5 bases). The germline CDR1 and CDR2 sequences are LGHNA and YSLEER. The V end was cut by 0 bases, the J end by 7 bases, with 15 bases between. The CDR3 consists of 16 residues. This CDR3 reads CASSQEPARADGELFF. The CDR3 DNA sequence: TGCGCCAGCAGCCAAGAGCCGGCCAGGGCGGACGGGGAGCTGTTTTTT.

V is TRBV30 and J is TRBJ1-1; D gene unclear. Germline lookup yields CDR1 GTSNPN and CDR2 SVGIG (reference sequence). The V end was cut by 2 bases, the J end by 11 bases, with 15 bases between. The CDR3 covers 12 residues. For the CDR3, the DNA is TGTGCCTGGAGTCCTTCAATCCTGGTCGCTTTCTTT. Translating it yields CAWSPSILVAFF.

The chain combines TRBV9 with TRBJ1-6; D not resolved. Trimming took 5 bases from V and 0 from J, leaving 9 bases between them. The length of the CDR3 is 15 residues. Germline V gene lookup returns CDR1 SGDLS and CDR2 YYNGEE. CDR3 amino acids: CASREDSSYNSPLHF. The CDR3 nucleotides read TGTGCCAGCAGAGAAGATAGCTCCTATAATTCACCCCTCCACTTT.

V gene TRBV10-3 combines with J gene TRBJ2-5; 12 bases align to TRBD2. This CDR3 is 17 amino acids long. J gave up 2 bases and V 2 bases, and 6 bases lay outside the gene matches. Germline CDR1 and CDR2: ENHRY and SYGVKD. CDR3 sequence reads: CAISEPRTSGAQETQYF. For the CDR3, the DNA is TGTGCCATCAGTGAGCCGAGGACTAGCGGGGCACAAGAGACCCAGTACTTC.

This CDR3 is CASSLKGLRDNYGYTF. In DNA form, the CDR3 reads TGTGCCAGCAGCTTGAAGGGGTTGAGGGACAACTATGGCTACACCTTC. This chain connects TRBV5-4 to TRBJ1-2; perhaps TRBD1 as D (5 bases). V was cut by 1 base and J by 2 bases, with 15 bases left in between. The CDR3 covers 16 residues. Germline values: CDR1 SGHNT, CDR2 YYREEE (reference sequence).

This clone was seen just once. This sequence joins TRBV4-2 and TRBJ2-7, with 9 bases lining up with TRBD2. Losses at the gene ends were 8 bases for V and 7 bases for J; bases not matched to a gene: 12. The germline CDR1 and CDR2 sequences are LGHNA and YNFKEQ. The length of the CDR3 is 14 residues. The DNA of the CDR3 is TGTGCCAGCGGCCCCCATGCGGGAGGGTATGAGCAGTACTTC. This encodes CASGPHAGGYEQYF.

The gene calls are TRBV10-3 and TRBJ2-3, with TRBD1 identical over 10 bases. CDR3 size: 15 residues. V lost 4 bases to trimming and J lost 1 base; unmatched junction nucleotides: 2. The germline CDR1 and CDR2 sequences are ENHRY and SYGVKD. Written as DNA, the CDR3 is TGTGCCATCAGTGGGGGGACAGGGGGCACAGATACGCAGTATTTT. As protein: CAISGGTGGTDTQYF.

The chain joins TRBV19 to TRBJ1-1, with D perhaps TRBD1 (5 bases). Germline lookup yields CDR1 LNHDA and CDR2 SQIVND (reference sequence). V was trimmed by 6 bases and J by 3 bases, leaving 11 bases between them. This CDR3 spans 13 amino acids. The CDR3 region is CASSGQGHTEAFF. The CDR3 DNA reads TGTGCCAGTAGCGGGCAGGGTCACACTGAAGCTTTCTTT.

The rearrangement uses TRBV30 and TRBJ1-4; D gene ambiguous. V was pared by 1 base and J by 7 bases, with 13 bases between. The CDR3 length is 14 residues. From germline, CDR1 is GTSNPN and CDR2 SVGIG (reference sequence). CDR3 in DNA: TGTGCCTGGAGTGCAACGCCGGCCGGTGAAAAACTGTTTTTT. Residues: CAWSATPAGEKLFF.

The gene calls are TRBV16 and TRBJ1-6, with 7 bases fitting TRBD1. CDR3 length: 15 amino acids. Germline V gives CDR1 KGHSY, CDR2 FQNENV. J gave up 5 bases and V 4 bases, and 5 bases lay outside the gene matches. CDR3 coding DNA: TGTGCCAGCAGCCTTAGTACAGGGGATAATTCACCCCTCCACTTT. The encoded protein is CASSLSTGDNSPLHF.

This chain joins TRBV7-9 and TRBJ2-2; no firm D call. The CDR3 contains 12 residues. CDR1 is SEHNR and CDR2 is FQNEAQ in the germline V gene (reference sequence). V lost 1 base, J lost 7 bases, and 4 bases lay in between. The CDR3 sequence: CASSLDIGELFF. In DNA form, the CDR3 reads TGTGCCAGCAGCTTAGATATCGGGGAGCTGTTTTTT.

The V call is TRBV7-2, the J call TRBJ2-3; 9 bases agree with TRBD2. The CDR3 runs 15 residues. Germline CDR1 SGHTA, CDR2 FQGNSA. V shed 4 bases and J 2 bases; nucleotides not matched to a gene: 4. As DNA, the CDR3 is TGTGCCAGCAGCTCGCCTAGCGGGGCCACAGATACGCAGTATTTT. Amino acids: CASSSPSGATDTQYF.

This clone was seen a handful of times. The gene calls are TRBV2 and TRBJ2-2; 8 bases match TRBD1. Germline loops: CDR1 SNHLY, CDR2 FYNNEI. V dropped 6 bases and J dropped 9; count of bases not matched to a gene: 3. CDR3 size: 12 residues. The CDR3 sequence: CASRRQGRELFF. The CDR3, as DNA: TGTGCCAGCAGGCGACAGGGGAGGGAGCTGTTTTTT.

To note about this clone: The sample holds other DNA sequences that translate to the same CDR3. This sequence joins TRBV6-5 and TRBJ1-3, with TRBD1 as a possible D gene (5 bases). The CDR3 totals 15 residues. Germline-derived CDR1 and CDR2 are MNHEY and SVGAGI. V lost 2 bases, J lost 0 bases, and 8 bases lay in between. CDR3 in amino acids: CASSYRGYSGNTIYF. In DNA, the CDR3 is TGTGCCAGCAGTTACAGGGGATACTCTGGAAACACCATATATTTT.

This CDR3 reads CASSQGWRGDEQYF. In DNA form, the CDR3 reads TGCGCCAGCAGCCAAGGCTGGCGGGGGGACGAGCAGTACTTC. The chain joins TRBV4-1 to TRBJ2-7, with TRBD2 identical over 8 bases. The CDR3 contains 14 residues. Germline CDR1 MGHRA, CDR2 YSYEKL. The V segment lost 1 base and the J segment 5 bases; nucleotides outside the gene matches: 4.

As to this clone: The same CDR3 also results from other DNA sequences found in this sample. The chain recombines TRBV19 with TRBJ1-2; TRBD1 matches at 10 bases. The CDR3 covers 14 residues. Germline-derived CDR1 and CDR2 are LNHDA and SQIVND (reference sequence). The V segment lost 11 bases and the J segment 6 bases; nucleotides outside the gene matches: 12. CDR3 bases: TGTGCCTCGCGAGACAGGGGGCGAGGGGATGGCTACACCTTC. Protein sequence: CASRDRGRGDGYTF.